This TCR beta chain was retrieved from a study of CD4 T cells in relation to SARS-CoV-2 and coronaviruses. Whole-study context: Crossreactive spike epitopes shared across donors were mapped to their HLA restriction.

Assay used: immunoSEQ multiplex PCR; TCRdb lists only in-frame clones, some missing. The table shows about 19,000 clones, with 75% to 85% occurring only once. With regard to this clone: Antigen: not known.

Overall study findings and caveats: Crossreactive clones expanded significantly less to SARS-CoV-2 than monoreactive clones.

Before the COVID-19 pandemic, during about 2010-2018, CD4+ T cells were taken from unexposed donors. Isolation of CD4+ T cells took place after less than 11 days in culture. Unexposed-donor CD4+ T cells were probed with SARS-CoV-2 S/N and four cold-coronavirus spikes, cells permitting. Cultures received half-medium IL-2 refreshes on days 3 and 7. Germline CDR1 is SEHNR and CDR2 is FQNEAQ (reference sequence). V was shortened by 6 bases and J by 2 bases, with 8 bases between the two germline ends. CDR3 length: 14 residues. This chain uses TRBV7-9 with TRBJ2-6, with D perhaps matching TRBD1 (6 bases). Sequenced input: CD4+ T cells from PBMCs, cultured in vitro. This clonotype was sampled from a human donor in good health. CDR3 bases: TGTGCCAGCAGGACAGGTACTGGGGCCAACGTCCTGACTTTC. This sequence encodes CASRTGTGANVLTF.